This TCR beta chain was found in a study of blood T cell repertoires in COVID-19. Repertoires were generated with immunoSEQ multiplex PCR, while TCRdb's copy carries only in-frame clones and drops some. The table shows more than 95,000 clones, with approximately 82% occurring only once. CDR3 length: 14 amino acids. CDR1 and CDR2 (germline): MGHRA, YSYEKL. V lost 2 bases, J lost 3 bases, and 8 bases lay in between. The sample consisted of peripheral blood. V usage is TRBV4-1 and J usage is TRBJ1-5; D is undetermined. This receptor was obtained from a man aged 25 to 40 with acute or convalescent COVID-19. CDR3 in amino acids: CASSQRGVNQPQHF. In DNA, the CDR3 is TGCGCCAGCAGCCAACGGGGAGTCAATCAGCCCCAGCATTTT.